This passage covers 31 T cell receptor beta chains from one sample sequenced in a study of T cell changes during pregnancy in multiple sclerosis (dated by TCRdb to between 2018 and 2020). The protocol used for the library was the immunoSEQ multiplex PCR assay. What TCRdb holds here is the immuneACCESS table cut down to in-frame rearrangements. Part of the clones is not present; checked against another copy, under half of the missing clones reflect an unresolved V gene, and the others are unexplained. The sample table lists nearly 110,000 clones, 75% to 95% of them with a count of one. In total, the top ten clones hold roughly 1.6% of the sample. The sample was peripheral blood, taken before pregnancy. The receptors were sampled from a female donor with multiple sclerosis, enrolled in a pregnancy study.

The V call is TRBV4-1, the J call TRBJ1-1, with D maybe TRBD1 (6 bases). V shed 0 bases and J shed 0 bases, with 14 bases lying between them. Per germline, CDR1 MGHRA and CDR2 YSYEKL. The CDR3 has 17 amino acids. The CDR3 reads CASSQDPRTVLNTEAFF. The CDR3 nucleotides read TGCGCCAGCAGCCAAGATCCCCGGACAGTTTTGAACACTGAAGCTTTCTTT.

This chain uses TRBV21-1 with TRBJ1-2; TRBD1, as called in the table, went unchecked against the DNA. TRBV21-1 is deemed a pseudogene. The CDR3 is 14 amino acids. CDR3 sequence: CASSIGDRSINYTF. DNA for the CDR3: TGTGCCAGCAGCATAGGGGACAGGTCGATCAACTACACCTTC.

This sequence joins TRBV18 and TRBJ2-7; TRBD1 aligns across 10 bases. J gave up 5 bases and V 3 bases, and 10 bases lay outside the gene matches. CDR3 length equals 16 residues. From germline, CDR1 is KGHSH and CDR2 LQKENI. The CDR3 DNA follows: TGTGCCAGCTCACCCCTCCCGAGGACAGGGGGTCACGAGCAGTACTTC. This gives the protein CASSPLPRTGGHEQYF.

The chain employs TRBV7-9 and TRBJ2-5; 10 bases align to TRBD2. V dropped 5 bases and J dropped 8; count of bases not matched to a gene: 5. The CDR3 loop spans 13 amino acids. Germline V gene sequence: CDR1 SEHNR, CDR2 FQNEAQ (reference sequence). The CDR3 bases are TGTGCCAGCAGCCCAGGGACTAGCGATACCCAGTACTTC. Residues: CASSPGTSDTQYF.

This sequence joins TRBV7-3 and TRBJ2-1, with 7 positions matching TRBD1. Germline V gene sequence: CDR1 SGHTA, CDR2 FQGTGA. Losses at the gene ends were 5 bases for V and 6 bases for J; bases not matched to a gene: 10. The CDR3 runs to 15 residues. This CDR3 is CASSPGTAESNEQFF. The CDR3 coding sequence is TGTGCCAGCAGCCCGGGGACAGCTGAGAGCAATGAGCAGTTCTTC.

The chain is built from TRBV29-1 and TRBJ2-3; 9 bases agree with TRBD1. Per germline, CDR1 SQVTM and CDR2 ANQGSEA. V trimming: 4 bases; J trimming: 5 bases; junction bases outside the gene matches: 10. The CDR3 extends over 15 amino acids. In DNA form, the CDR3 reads TGCAGCGTTGGGGGGACAGGGCGACTGAGAGATACGCAGTATTTT. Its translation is CSVGGTGRLRDTQYF.

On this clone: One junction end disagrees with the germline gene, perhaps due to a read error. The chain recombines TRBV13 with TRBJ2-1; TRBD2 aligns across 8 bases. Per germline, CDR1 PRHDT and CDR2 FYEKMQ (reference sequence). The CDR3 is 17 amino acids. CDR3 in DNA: TGTGCCAGCAGCTTAGTACGGGAGGGCATCTCCTACAATGAGCAGCTCTTC. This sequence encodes CASSLVREGISYNEQLF.

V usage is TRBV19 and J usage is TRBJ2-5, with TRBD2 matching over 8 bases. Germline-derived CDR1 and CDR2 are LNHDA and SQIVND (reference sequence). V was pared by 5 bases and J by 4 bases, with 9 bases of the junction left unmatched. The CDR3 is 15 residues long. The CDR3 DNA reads TGTGCCAGTAGTCCGGGACTAGGAGGGATAGAGACCCAGTACTTC. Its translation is CASSPGLGGIETQYF.

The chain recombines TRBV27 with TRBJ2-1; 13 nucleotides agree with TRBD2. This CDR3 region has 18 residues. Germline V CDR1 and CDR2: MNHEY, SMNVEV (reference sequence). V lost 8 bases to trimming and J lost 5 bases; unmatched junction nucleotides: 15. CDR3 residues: CASATTGTSGDDNNEQFF. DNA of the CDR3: TGTGCCAGCGCCACAACCGGGACTAGCGGGGATGATAACAATGAGCAGTTCTTC.

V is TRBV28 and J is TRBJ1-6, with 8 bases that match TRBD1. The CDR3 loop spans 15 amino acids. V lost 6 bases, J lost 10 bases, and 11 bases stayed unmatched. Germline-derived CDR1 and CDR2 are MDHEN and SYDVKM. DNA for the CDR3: TGTGCCAGCAGACCCTCACAGGGGGAGCACTCACCCCTCCACTTT. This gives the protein CASRPSQGEHSPLHF.

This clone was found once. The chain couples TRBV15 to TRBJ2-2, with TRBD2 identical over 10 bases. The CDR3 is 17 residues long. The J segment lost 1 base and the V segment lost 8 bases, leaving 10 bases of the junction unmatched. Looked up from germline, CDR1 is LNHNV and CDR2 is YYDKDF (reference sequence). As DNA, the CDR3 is TGTGCCACCGGGCCCATAGCGGGGGGACAGAACACCGGGGAGCTGTTTTTT. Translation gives CATGPIAGGQNTGELFF.

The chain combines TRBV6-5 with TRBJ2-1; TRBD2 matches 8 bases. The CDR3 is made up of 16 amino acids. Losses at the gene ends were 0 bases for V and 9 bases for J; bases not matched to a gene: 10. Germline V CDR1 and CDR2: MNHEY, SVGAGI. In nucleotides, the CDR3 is TGTGCCAGCAGTTACTCGTCCGGACTAGCCTTCACTGAGCAGTTCTTC. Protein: CASSYSSGLAFTEQFF.

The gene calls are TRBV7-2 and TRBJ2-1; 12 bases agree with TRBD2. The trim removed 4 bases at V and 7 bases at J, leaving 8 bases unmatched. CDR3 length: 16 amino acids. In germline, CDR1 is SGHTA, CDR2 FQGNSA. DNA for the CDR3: TGTGCCAGCAGCTGGGGACTAGCGGGTATTAGGAATGAGCAGTTCTTC. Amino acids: CASSWGLAGIRNEQFF.

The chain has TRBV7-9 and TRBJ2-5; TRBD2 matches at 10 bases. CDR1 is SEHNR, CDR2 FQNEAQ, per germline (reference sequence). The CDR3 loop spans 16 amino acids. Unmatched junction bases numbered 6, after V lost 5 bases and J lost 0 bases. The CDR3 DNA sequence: TGTGCCAGCAGCCCTAGCGGGAGCGGGTACCAAGAGACCCAGTACTTC. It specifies CASSPSGSGYQETQYF.

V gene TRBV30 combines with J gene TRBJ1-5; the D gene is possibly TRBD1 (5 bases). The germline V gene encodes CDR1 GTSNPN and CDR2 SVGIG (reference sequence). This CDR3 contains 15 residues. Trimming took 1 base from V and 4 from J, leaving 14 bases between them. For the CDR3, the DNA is TGTGCCTGGAGTGCGGAGTCAGGGAAGAATCAGCCCCAGCATTTT. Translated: CAWSAESGKNQPQHF.

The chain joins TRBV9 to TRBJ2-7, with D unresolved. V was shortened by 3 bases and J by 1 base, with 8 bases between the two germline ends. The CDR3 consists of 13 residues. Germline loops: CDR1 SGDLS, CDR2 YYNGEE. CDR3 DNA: TGTGCCAGCAGCGGGGCCCCTTCCTACGAGCAGTACTTC. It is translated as CASSGAPSYEQYF.

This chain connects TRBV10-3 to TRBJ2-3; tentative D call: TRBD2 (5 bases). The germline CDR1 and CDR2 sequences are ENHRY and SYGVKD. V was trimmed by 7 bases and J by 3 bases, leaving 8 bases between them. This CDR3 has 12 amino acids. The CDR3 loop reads CAIKEGTDTQYF. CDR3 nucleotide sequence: TGTGCCATCAAAGAGGGAACAGATACGCAGTATTTT.

CDR3 region: CASSESSGEQYF. The CDR3 region has the DNA TGTGCCAGCAGTGAGTCATCGGGAGAGCAGTACTTC. The rearrangement uses TRBV25-1 and TRBJ2-7, with D tentatively TRBD2 (5 bases). CDR3 size: 12 residues. V was trimmed by 3 bases and J by 7 bases, leaving 10 bases between them. CDR1 is MGHDK, CDR2 SYGVNS, per germline.

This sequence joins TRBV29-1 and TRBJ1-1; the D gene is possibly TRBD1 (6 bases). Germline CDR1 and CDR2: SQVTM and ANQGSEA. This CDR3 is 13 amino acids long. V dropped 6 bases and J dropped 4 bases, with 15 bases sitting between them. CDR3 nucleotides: TGCAGCGTGGTCAGGGGAGCGAGCACTGAAGCTTTCTTT. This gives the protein CSVVRGASTEAFF.

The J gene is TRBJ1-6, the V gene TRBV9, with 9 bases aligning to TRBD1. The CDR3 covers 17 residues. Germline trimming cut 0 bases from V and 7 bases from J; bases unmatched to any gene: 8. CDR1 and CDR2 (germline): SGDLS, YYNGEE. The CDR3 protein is CASSVEPGQGLNSPLHF. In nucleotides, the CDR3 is TGTGCCAGCAGCGTAGAACCGGGACAGGGTTTGAATTCACCCCTCCACTTT.

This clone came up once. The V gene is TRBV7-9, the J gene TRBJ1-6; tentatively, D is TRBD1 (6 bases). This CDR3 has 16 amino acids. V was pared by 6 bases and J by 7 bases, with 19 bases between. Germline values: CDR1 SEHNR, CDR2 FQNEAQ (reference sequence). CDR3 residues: CASSFESGTRNSPLHF. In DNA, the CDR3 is TGTGCCAGCAGTTTTGAATCCGGGACAAGAAATTCACCCCTCCACTTT.

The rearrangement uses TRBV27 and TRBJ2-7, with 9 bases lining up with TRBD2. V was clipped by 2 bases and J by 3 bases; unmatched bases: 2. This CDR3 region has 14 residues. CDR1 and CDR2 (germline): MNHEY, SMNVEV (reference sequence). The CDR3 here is CASSLLAGHYEQYF. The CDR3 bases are TGTGCCAGCAGTTTACTAGCGGGGCACTACGAGCAGTACTTC.

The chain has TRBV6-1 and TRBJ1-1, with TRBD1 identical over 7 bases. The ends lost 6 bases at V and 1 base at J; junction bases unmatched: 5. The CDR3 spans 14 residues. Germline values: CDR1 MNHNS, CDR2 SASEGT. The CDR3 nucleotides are TGTGCCAGCAGCCCTTCAGGGGGGAACACTGAAGCTTTCTTT. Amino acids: CASSPSGGNTEAFF.

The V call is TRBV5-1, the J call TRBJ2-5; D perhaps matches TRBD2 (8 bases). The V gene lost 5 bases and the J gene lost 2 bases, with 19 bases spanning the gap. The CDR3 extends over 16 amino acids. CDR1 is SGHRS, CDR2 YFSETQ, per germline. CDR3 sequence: CASRNRGGQKQETQYF. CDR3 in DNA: TGCGCCAGCAGAAACCGGGGGGGACAGAAACAAGAGACCCAGTACTTC.

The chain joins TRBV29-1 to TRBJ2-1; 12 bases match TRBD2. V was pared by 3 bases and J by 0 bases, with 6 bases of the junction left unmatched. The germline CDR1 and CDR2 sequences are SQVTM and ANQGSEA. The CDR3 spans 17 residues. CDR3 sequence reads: CSVELLAGGGSYNEQFF. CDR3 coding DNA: TGCAGCGTTGAGTTGCTAGCGGGAGGGGGCTCCTACAATGAGCAGTTCTTC.

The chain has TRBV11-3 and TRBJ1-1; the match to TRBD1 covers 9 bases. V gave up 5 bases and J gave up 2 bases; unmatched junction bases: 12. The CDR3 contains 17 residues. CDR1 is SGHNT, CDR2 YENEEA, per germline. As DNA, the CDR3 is TGTGCCAGCAGCCTCCCCCGGGACAGGGATTTAAACACTGAAGCTTTCTTT. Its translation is CASSLPRDRDLNTEAFF.

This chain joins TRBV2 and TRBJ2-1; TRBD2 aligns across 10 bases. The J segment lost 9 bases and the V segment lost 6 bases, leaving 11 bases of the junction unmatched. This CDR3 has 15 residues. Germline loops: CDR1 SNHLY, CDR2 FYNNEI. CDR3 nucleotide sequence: TGTGCCAGCAGAGCTAGCGGGAGAAGGTACGGTGAGCAGTTCTTC. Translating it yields CASRASGRRYGEQFF.

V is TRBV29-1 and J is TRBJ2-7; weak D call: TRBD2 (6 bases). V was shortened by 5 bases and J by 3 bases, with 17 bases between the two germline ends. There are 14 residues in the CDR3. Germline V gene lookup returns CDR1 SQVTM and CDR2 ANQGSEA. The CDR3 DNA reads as TGCAGCGTTATCGGGGGACGATCTGACTACGAGCAGTACTTC. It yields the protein CSVIGGRSDYEQYF.

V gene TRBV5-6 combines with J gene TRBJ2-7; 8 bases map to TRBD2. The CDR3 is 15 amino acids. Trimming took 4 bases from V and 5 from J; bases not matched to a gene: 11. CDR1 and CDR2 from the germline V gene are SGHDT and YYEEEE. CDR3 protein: CASSRPGGGRHEQYF. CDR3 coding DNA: TGTGCCAGCAGCCGACCCGGGGGGGGGCGCCACGAGCAGTACTTC. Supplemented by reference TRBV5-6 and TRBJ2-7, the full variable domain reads DAGVTQSPTHLIKTRGQQVTLRCSPKSGHDTVSWYQQALGQGPQFIFQYYEEEERQRGNFPDRFSGHQFPNYSSELNVNALLLGDSALYLCASSRPGGGRHEQYFGPGTRLTVT.

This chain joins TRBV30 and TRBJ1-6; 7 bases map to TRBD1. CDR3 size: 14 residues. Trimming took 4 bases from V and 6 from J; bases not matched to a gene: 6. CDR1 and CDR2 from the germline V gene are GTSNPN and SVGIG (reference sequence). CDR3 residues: CAWTLGGRNSPLHF. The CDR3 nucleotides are TGTGCCTGGACCTTAGGGGGCCGTAATTCACCCCTCCACTTT.

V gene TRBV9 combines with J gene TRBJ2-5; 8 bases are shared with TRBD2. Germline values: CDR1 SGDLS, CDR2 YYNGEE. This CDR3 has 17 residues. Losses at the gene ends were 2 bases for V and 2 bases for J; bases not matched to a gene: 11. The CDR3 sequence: CASSVAPTSGRQETQYF. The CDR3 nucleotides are TGTGCCAGCAGCGTTGCCCCAACTAGCGGAAGACAAGAGACCCAGTACTTC.